This T cell receptor beta chain stems from a study of shared clonotypes between healthy human individuals. The germline V gene has CDR1 SGHVS and CDR2 FQNEAQ. The CDR3 runs to 12 residues. V trimming: 2 bases; J trimming: 9 bases; junction bases outside the gene matches: 4. Here immunoSEQ multiplex PCR was the method, and the copy in TCRdb shows in-frame clones only, minus some. The sample lists roughly 2.6 million clones, about 92% occurring once. The investigators split CD4+ cells into a CD45RA+ naive subset and a CD45RA-negative memory subset. The source is a man aged 18 to 30 in good health. The rearrangement links TRBV7-8 to TRBJ2-7, with TRBD1 matching 7 bases. Sequencing was carried out using naive CD4+ T cells sorted from blood. The sample's subset: CD45RA+ positively selected. CDR3 nucleotide sequence: TGTGCCAGCAGCTTACTGAGGACAGGGCAGTACTTC. It encodes CASSLLRTGQYF.